The sample holds many counts of the clone carrying this T cell receptor beta chain. Its target is unknown. The authors made TCR beta cDNA from roughly 480 ng total RNA with a constant-region primer. What produced the TCR beta libraries was three nested multiplex PCR rounds using slightly modified ARM-PCR. With TRBV1-TRBV30 forward primers and a C-beta reverse primer, the first two PCR rounds were run for roughly 10 cycles each. TCRdb reprocessed the multiplex PCR reads via MiXCR and lists one record per CDR3 protein. This table holds about 320,000 distinct CDR3 sequences, around three fifths found once. The data stem from a study of tumor-infiltrating lymphocytes in primary liver carcinoma. Turning to the study itself: Surgical resection treated primary liver carcinoma in the patients. Subjects consisted of male and female patients aged 30 to 69 years. Points from the study as a whole: Tumors carried a top-250-clone fraction significantly exceeding that of blood (p = 0.039). Left bulk and unsorted, the samples did not allow CD4+ and CD8+ repertoires to be compared.

Both blood RNA, taken from unsorted whole blood, and germline DNA were extracted. This CDR3 spans 16 amino acids. After removal of 4 bases from V and 7 bases from J, the junction contained 7 bases not matched to a gene. Per germline, CDR1 KGHDR and CDR2 SFDVKD. Input material: peripheral blood. The TCR sequence derives from a woman in her twenties or thirties with primary liver carcinoma and hepatitis B virus infection. The chain joins TRBV24-1 to TRBJ1-5; 12 nucleotides align to TRBD1. In nucleotides, the CDR3 is TGTGCCACCAGTGACACCGGGACAGGGGGCCGGCAGCCCCAGCATTTT. This encodes CATSDTGTGGRQPQHF.